The entry below gives a single T cell receptor beta chain sequence along with its context. The entry originates in a study of blood T cell repertoires in COVID-19. Across the study: From the United States, Italy and Spain came samples of acute and convalescent COVID-19. T cells, B-cell-depleted T cells, or PBMCs provided the cDNA or gDNA that served as material.

Authors' methods: Reference gene primer amplification in the assay estimated nucleated cell counts. The repertoire was sequenced with immunoSEQ multiplex PCR; TCRdb's copy has only in-frame clones and lacks some. That table supplies the V and J calls and clone size; D and trimming were determined from the DNA. The table shows about 130,000 clones, with 60% to 85% occurring only once. CDR1 is SGHRS, CDR2 YFSETQ, per germline. CDR3 length: 14 residues. V lost 4 bases and J lost 5; bases outside the gene matches: 6. Sequencing was done on a sample of peripheral blood. The chain links TRBV5-1 to TRBJ2-5, with 9 bases that match TRBD1. The receptor was derived from a man older than 75 with acute or convalescent COVID-19. DNA of the CDR3: TGCGCCAGCAGCCCAACAGGGGGCTTCGAGACCCAGTACTTC. Translating gives CASSPTGGFETQYF. Looking up the rest from reference TRBV5-1 and TRBJ2-5 gives the full variable domain: KAGVTQTPRYLIKTRGQQVTLSCSPISGHRSVSWYQQTPGQGLQFLFEYFSETQRNKGNFPGRFSGRQFSNSRSEMNVSTLELGDSALYLCASSPTGGFETQYFGPGTRLLVL.